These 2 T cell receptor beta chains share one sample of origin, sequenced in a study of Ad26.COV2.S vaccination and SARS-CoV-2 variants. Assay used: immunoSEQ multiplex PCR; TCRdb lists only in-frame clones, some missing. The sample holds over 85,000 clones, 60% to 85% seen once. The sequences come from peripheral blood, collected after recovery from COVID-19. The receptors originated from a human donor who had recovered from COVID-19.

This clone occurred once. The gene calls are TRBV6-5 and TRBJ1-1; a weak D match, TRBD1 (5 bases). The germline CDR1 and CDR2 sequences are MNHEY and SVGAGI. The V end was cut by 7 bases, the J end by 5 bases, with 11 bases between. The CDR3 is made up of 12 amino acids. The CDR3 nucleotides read TGTGCCAGCACTGCTTGGGGGACTGAAGCTTTCTTT. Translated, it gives CASTAWGTEAFF.

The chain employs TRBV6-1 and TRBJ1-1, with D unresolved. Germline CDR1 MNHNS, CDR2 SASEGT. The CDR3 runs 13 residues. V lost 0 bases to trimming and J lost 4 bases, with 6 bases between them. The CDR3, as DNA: TGTGCCAGCAGTGAAGCTCGGGGCACTGAAGCTTTCTTT. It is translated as CASSEARGTEAFF.